Below are 23 T cell receptor beta chains sequenced from a single sample in a study of cytomegalovirus exposure and HLA in healthy donors. TCRdb's copy holds only in-frame clones and misses some; the assay was immunoSEQ multiplex PCR. The data contain about 240,000 clones, more than 75% of them singletons. The sample consisted of PBMCs. These receptor sequences come from a man in his late teens or twenties in good health and CMV-seronegative.

The chain employs TRBV5-1 and TRBJ1-1; a possible D gene is TRBD1 (5 bases). The V end lost 4 bases, the J end lost 3 bases, and 10 bases lay between the germline ends. Per the germline V gene, CDR1 is SGHRS and CDR2 is YFSETQ. The CDR3 loop spans 13 amino acids. The CDR3 spells CASSPQQDTEAFF. The CDR3 DNA reads as TGCGCCAGCAGCCCCCAACAGGACACTGAAGCTTTCTTT. Looking up the rest from reference TRBV5-1 and TRBJ1-1 gives the full variable domain: KAGVTQTPRYLIKTRGQQVTLSCSPISGHRSVSWYQQTPGQGLQFLFEYFSETQRNKGNFPGRFSGRQFSNSRSEMNVSTLELGDSALYLCASSPQQDTEAFFGQGTRLTVV.

This clone was recorded once. The chain's CDR3 is CAKTPNRGIYGYTF. The CDR3 DNA is TGTGCCAAAACCCCCAACAGGGGGATCTATGGCTACACCTTC. V and J are TRBV9 and TRBJ1-2, with TRBD1 matching 8 bases. The CDR3 sequence is 14 residues long. CDR1 and CDR2 from the germline V gene are SGDLS and YYNGEE. The trim removed 9 bases at V and 4 bases at J, leaving 11 bases unmatched.

This sequence joins TRBV6-1 and TRBJ1-1; TRBD1 aligns across 8 bases. Germline lookup yields CDR1 MNHNS and CDR2 SASEGT. CDR3 length: 14 residues. Trimming at V came to 7 bases and at J to 8 bases, leaving 12 bases not matched to a gene. The CDR3 DNA reads TGTGCCAGCAACCTTAACAGGGGGGCCCCGGAAGCTTTCTTT. It codes for CASNLNRGAPEAFF.

As for this clone: It is unclear where the CDR3 begins or ends on the DNA, so no DNA is shown, and the CDR3 is as TCRdb lists it. The chain joins TRBV28 to TRBJ2-7; whether TRBD1, the table's D call, matches the DNA was not checked. 16 amino acids form the CDR3, both terminal residues included. Germline CDR1 is MDHEN and CDR2 is SYDVKM. CDR3 amino acids: CASSLSWDRDSYEQYF.

The chain uses TRBV28 and TRBJ1-1; weak D call: TRBD1 (6 bases). The CDR3 runs 15 residues. Trimming took off 2 bases at V and 4 bases at J, with 14 bases between the two ends. Germline values: CDR1 MDHEN, CDR2 SYDVKM. For the CDR3, the DNA is TGTGCCAGCAGTTTAGGGCAGGGGACGGGCACTGAAGCTTTCTTT. It is translated as CASSLGQGTGTEAFF. Full variable domain (outside the CDR3, taken from reference TRBV28 and TRBJ1-1): DVKVTQSSRYLVKRTGEKVFLECVQDMDHENMFWYRQDPGLGLRLIYFSYDVKMKEKGDIPEGYSVSREKKERFSLILESASTNQTSMYLCASSLGQGTGTEAFFGQGTRLTVV.

The chain couples TRBV28 to TRBJ2-7; possibly TRBD1 for D (5 bases). The CDR3 totals 16 residues. The ends were cut back, 3 bases at V and 7 bases at J, with 22 bases in the middle. Looked up from germline, CDR1 is MDHEN and CDR2 is SYDVKM. CDR3 protein: CASSLIAAATKGEQYF. The CDR3 bases are TGTGCCAGCAGTTTGATCGCGGCTGCGACCAAGGGGGAGCAGTACTTC. The variable domain in full, completed from reference TRBV28 and TRBJ2-7, reads DVKVTQSSRYLVKRTGEKVFLECVQDMDHENMFWYRQDPGLGLRLIYFSYDVKMKEKGDIPEGYSVSREKKERFSLILESASTNQTSMYLCASSLIAAATKGEQYFGPGTRLTVT.

The genes are TRBV6-4 and TRBJ2-7; a possible D gene is TRBD2 (7 bases). The CDR3 extends over 18 amino acids. V dropped 2 bases and J dropped 2 bases, with 22 bases sitting between them. The germline gives CDR1 MRHNA, CDR2 SNTAGT. The CDR3 nucleotides read TGTGCCAGCAGTGACGATTGGGGGGGGCAGGGGCGAACCTACGAGCAGTACTTC. This codes for CASSDDWGGQGRTYEQYF.

The rearrangement links TRBV7-2 to TRBJ2-1; the D is unclear. V was pared by 1 base and J by 6 bases, with 10 bases between. Germline CDR1 reads SGHTA; CDR2 reads FQGNSA. This CDR3 has 14 amino acids. The DNA for the CDR3 is TGTGCCAGCAGCTTAGGCCCTGGCGGCAATGAGCAGTTCTTC. It encodes CASSLGPGGNEQFF. Supplemented by reference TRBV7-2 and TRBJ2-1, the full variable domain reads GAGVSQSPSNKVTEKGKDVELRCDPISGHTALYWYRQSLGQGLEFLIYFQGNSAPDKSGLPSDRFSAERTGGSVSTLTIQRTQQEDSAVYLCASSLGPGGNEQFFGPGTRLTVL.

The chain is built from TRBV5-4 and TRBJ2-5, with TRBD2 matching over 11 bases. The CDR3 is made up of 14 amino acids. J was trimmed by 5 bases and V by 4 bases; bases with no gene match: 4. Germline CDR1 is SGHNT and CDR2 is YYREEE (reference sequence). The CDR3 protein is CASSRRLAGETQYF. CDR3 DNA: TGTGCCAGCAGCCGGCGACTAGCGGGGGAGACCCAGTACTTC.

The chain combines TRBV4-2 with TRBJ2-5; 11 bases are a match to TRBD2. V was clipped by 4 bases and J by 2 bases; unmatched bases: 3. In germline, CDR1 is LGHNA, CDR2 YNFKEQ. The CDR3 runs 15 residues. Here the CDR3 DNA reads TGTGCCAGCAGCCCCGGGACTAGCGGACAAGAGACCCAGTACTTC. It translates to CASSPGTSGQETQYF.

This clone was observed a few times. This specimen includes other DNA sequences encoding the same CDR3. The gene calls are TRBV28 and TRBJ1-2; maybe TRBD1 (5 bases). CDR3 length: 12 residues. The germline V gene encodes CDR1 MDHEN and CDR2 SYDVKM. V shed 8 bases and J shed 4 bases, with 11 bases lying between them. The CDR3 protein is CASRPGGYGYTF. The CDR3 DNA reads as TGTGCCAGCCGCCCGGGGGGCTATGGCTACACCTTC.

V usage is TRBV14 and J usage is TRBJ2-3; D is possibly TRBD2 (6 bases). Trimming stripped 0 bases from V and 10 bases from J, with 11 bases between. This CDR3 is built from 13 residues. CDR1 and CDR2 from the germline V gene are SGHDN and FVKESK. CDR3 DNA sequence: TGTGCCAGCAGCCAAGATAGCTGGGAGGCGCAGTATTTT. Translation: CASSQDSWEAQYF.

The V gene is TRBV4-1, the J gene TRBJ1-5; the D is unclear. Germline CDR1 is MGHRA and CDR2 is YSYEKL. V gave up 1 base and J gave up 7 bases, with 14 bases separating them. The CDR3 sequence is 15 residues long. This CDR3 is CASSQVSSVVQPQHF. CDR3 bases: TGCGCCAGCAGCCAAGTGAGCTCCGTGGTACAGCCCCAGCATTTT.

The V and J genes are TRBV6-6 and TRBJ2-5; D is perhaps TRBD2 (6 bases). CDR3 size: 9 residues. CDR1 and CDR2 from the germline V gene are MNHNY and SVGAGI (reference sequence). The germline V and J ends were trimmed by 11 bases and 5 bases, with 6 bases remaining between them. CDR3 sequence: CAAGETQYF. The CDR3 region has the DNA TGTGCCGCGGGGGAGACCCAGTACTTC.

V is TRBV4-3 and J is TRBJ2-7, with 13 bases identical to TRBD2. Losses at the gene ends were 0 bases for V and 7 bases for J; bases not matched to a gene: 0. This CDR3 has 14 amino acids. CDR1 LGHNA and CDR2 YSLEER come from the germline V gene. The CDR3 DNA sequence: TGCGCCAGCAGCCAAGAGGGACTAGCGGGGGAGCAGTACTTC. Its protein is CASSQEGLAGEQYF.

The rearrangement links TRBV4-1 to TRBJ2-1, with D perhaps TRBD1 (5 bases). The CDR3 has 12 amino acids. V was cut by 2 bases and J by 9 bases, with 8 bases left in between. Germline CDR1 MGHRA, CDR2 YSYEKL. The DNA for the CDR3 is TGCGCCAGCAGCCAACAGGGTGGTGAGCAGTTCTTC. As protein: CASSQQGGEQFF.

In DNA form, the CDR3 reads TGTGCCAGCTCACTGGGACAGGGGGCAACTAATGAAAAACTGTTTTTT. Encoded protein: CASSLGQGATNEKLFF. The chain is built from TRBV18 and TRBJ1-4, with 11 bases fitting TRBD1. The ends lost 4 bases at V and 0 bases at J; junction bases unmatched: 1. The CDR3 has 16 amino acids. Per the germline V gene, CDR1 is KGHSH and CDR2 is LQKENI.

CDR3 sequence: CASRRGETQYF. DNA for the CDR3: TGTGCCAGCAGACGGGGAGAGACCCAGTACTTC. The chain couples TRBV21-1 to TRBJ2-5; the table calls TRBD2, which could not be checked here. TRBV21-1 corresponds to a pseudogene. The CDR3 sequence is 11 residues long.

This clone was detected only once. V usage is TRBV9 and J usage is TRBJ1-5; D is possibly TRBD1 (5 bases). There are 14 residues in the CDR3. Trimming pared 2 bases from V and 7 bases from J, leaving 13 bases between. From germline, CDR1 is SGDLS and CDR2 YYNGEE. The chain's CDR3 is CASSVGGGQQPQHF. The CDR3 bases are TGTGCCAGCAGCGTTGGCGGGGGTCAGCAGCCCCAGCATTTT.

In regard to this clone: Within the sample, other DNA sequences also encode this same CDR3. The rearrangement uses TRBV18 and TRBJ2-7, with 7 nucleotides matching TRBD2. Germline loops: CDR1 KGHSH, CDR2 LQKENI. The junction had 2 bases not matched to a gene; V was cut back by 2 bases and J by 4 bases. CDR3 length equals 13 residues. The CDR3 DNA is TGTGCCAGCTCACCATCCGGGGGGTACGAGCAGTACTTC. Protein product: CASSPSGGYEQYF.

This chain connects TRBV7-6 to TRBJ2-7, with 7 nucleotides matching TRBD1. The CDR3 has 13 amino acids. Germline V CDR1 and CDR2: SGHVS, FNYEAQ. Trimming removed 5 bases from V and 7 bases from J; junction bases left unmatched: 8. The chain's CDR3 is CASSPGTEGEQYF. In DNA form, the CDR3 reads TGTGCCAGCAGCCCCGGGACAGAGGGAGAGCAGTACTTC.

V gene TRBV27 combines with J gene TRBJ2-1; 8 nucleotides match TRBD2. The CDR3 consists of 17 residues. The V gene end was trimmed by 2 bases and the J gene end by 1 base; junction bases not matched to a gene: 7. Germline V gene data show CDR1 as MNHEY and CDR2 as SMNVEV (reference sequence). The CDR3 DNA sequence: TGTGCCAGCAGTTTAATCCCTAGCGGGCTTTCCTACAATGAGCAGTTCTTC. Amino acid sequence: CASSLIPSGLSYNEQFF.

The V call is TRBV5-1, the J call TRBJ2-2; 8 bases match TRBD2. The CDR3 has 16 residues. The V and J ends lost 1 base and 4 bases, in that order; junction bases with no gene match: 6. CDR1 is SGHRS and CDR2 is YFSETQ in the germline V gene. The CDR3 protein is CASSLNSGVSTGELFF. The DNA for the CDR3 is TGCGCCAGCAGCTTGAATAGCGGGGTTAGCACCGGGGAGCTGTTTTTT.